Detailed here is one T cell receptor (beta chain). This specimen belongs to a study of cytomegalovirus exposure and HLA in healthy donors. At the level of the study: Within an early data release were about 80 million unique TCRs drawn from HLA-typed donors.

PCR involved 60 Vbeta and 13 Jbeta primers. The data were produced by immunoSEQ multiplex PCR, yet TCRdb's version contains in-frame clones alone and is incomplete. The table has about 160,000 clones, roughly 76% seen once. The V gene's germline CDR1 is SGHNT and CDR2 YYREEE (reference sequence). Trimming cost V 0 bases and J 4 bases; bases outside gene matches: 5. CDR3 length: 15 amino acids. The receptor's source is a human donor in good health. The chain is built from TRBV5-4 and TRBJ1-2; 8 bases are a match to TRBD1. Sequencing was performed on PBMCs. CDR3 region: CASSLADRVVYGYTF. DNA for the CDR3: TGTGCCAGCAGCTTGGCGGACAGGGTGGTCTATGGCTACACCTTC. Together with reference TRBV5-4 and TRBJ1-2, the CDR3 gives the full variable domain: ETGVTQSPTHLIKTRGQQVTLRCSSQSGHNTVSWYQQALGQGPQFIFQYYREEENGRGNFPPRFSGLQFPNYSSELNVNALELDDSALYLCASSLADRVVYGYTFGSGTRLTVV.